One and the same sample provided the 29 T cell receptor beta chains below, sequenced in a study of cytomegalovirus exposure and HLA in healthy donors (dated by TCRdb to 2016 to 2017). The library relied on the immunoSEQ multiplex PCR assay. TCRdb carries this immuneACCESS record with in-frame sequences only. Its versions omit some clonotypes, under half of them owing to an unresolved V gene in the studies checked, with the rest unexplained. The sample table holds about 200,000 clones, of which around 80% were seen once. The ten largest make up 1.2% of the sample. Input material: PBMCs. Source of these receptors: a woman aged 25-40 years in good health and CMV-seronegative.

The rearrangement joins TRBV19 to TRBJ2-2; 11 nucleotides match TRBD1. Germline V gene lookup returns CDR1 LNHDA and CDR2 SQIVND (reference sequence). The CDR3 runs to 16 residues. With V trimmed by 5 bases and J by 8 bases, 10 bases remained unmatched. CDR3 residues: CASSAPGQGVMGELFF. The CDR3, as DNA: TGTGCCAGTAGTGCCCCGGGACAGGGGGTAATGGGGGAGCTGTTTTTT.

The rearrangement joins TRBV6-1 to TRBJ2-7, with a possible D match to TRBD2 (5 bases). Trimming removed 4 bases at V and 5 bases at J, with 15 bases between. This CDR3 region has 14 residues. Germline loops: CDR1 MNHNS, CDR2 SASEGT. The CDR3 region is CASSVRASGNEQYF. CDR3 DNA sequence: TGTGCCAGCAGTGTAAGGGCCTCGGGGAACGAGCAGTACTTC.

The chain's CDR3 is CASSLGLGSKLFF. The CDR3 coding sequence is TGTGCCAGCAGCTTAGGTCTGGGCTCGAAACTGTTTTTT. The V gene is TRBV7-3, the J gene TRBJ1-4; D is undetermined. V was shortened by 2 bases and J by 11 bases, with 12 bases between the two germline ends. The CDR3 consists of 13 residues. CDR1 is SGHTA, CDR2 FQGTGA, per germline.

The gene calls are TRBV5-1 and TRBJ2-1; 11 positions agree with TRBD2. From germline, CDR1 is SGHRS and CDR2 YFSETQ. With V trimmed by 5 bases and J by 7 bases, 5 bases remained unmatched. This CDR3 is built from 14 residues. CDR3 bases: TGCGCCAGCAGGCTCGCTAGCGGGGGGAATGAGCAGTTCTTC. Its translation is CASRLASGGNEQFF.

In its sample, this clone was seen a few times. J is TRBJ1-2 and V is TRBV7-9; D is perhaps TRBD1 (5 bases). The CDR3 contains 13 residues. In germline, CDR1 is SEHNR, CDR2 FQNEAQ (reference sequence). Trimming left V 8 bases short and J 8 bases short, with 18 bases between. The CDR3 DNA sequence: TGTGCCAGCGCCAGGGCAGGAGACTTGGGCTACACCTTC. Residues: CASARAGDLGYTF.

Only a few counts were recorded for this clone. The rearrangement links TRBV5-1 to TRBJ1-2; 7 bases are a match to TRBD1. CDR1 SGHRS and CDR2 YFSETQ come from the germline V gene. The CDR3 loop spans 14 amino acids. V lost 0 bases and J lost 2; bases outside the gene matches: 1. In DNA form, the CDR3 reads TGCGCCAGCAGCTTGGTGGGACAGAACTATGGCTACACCTTC. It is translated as CASSLVGQNYGYTF.

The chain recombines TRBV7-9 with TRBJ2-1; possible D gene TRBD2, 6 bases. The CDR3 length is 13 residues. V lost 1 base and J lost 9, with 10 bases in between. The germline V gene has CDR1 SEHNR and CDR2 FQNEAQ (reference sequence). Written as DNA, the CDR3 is TGTGCCAGCAGCTTAGGAAGGGGAGGTGAGCAGTTCTTC. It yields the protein CASSLGRGGEQFF.

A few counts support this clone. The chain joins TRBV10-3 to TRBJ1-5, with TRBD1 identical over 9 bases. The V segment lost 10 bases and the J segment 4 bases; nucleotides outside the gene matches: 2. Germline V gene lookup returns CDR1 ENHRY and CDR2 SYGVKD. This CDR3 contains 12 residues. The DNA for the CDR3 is TGTGCCAGCGGGACAGGGAATCAGCCCCAGCATTTT. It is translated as CASGTGNQPQHF.

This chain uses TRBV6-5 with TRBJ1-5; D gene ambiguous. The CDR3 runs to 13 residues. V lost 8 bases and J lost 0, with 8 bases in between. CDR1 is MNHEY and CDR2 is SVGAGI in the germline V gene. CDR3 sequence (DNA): TGTGCCAGCCAACGGGATAGCAATCAGCCCCAGCATTTT. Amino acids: CASQRDSNQPQHF.

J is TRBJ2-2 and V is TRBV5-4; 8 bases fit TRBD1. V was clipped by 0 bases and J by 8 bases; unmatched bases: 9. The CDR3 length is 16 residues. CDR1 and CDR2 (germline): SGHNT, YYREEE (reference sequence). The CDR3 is CASSLEGTGPRGELFF. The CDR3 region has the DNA TGTGCCAGCAGCTTGGAAGGGACAGGTCCACGGGGGGAGCTGTTTTTT.

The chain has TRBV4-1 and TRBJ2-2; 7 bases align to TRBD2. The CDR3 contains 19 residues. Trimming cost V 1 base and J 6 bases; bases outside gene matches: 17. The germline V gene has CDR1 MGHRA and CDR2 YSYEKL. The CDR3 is CASSQANKIVLAVAGELFF. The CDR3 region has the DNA TGCGCCAGCAGCCAAGCGAACAAAATCGTGCTAGCGGTGGCCGGGGAGCTGTTTTTT.

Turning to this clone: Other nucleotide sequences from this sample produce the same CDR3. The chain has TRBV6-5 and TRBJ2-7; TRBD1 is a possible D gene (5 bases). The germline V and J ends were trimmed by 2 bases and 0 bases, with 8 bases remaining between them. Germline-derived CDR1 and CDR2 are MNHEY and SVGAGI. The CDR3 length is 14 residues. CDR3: CASSYGQGSYEQYF. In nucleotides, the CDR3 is TGTGCCAGCAGTTACGGGCAGGGCTCCTACGAGCAGTACTTC.

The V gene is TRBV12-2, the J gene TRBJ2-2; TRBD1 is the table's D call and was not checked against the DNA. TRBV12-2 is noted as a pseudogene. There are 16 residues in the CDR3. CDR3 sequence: CASRPGTVITPGELFF. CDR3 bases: TGTGCAAGTCGCCCCGGGACAGTAATTACCCCCGGGGAGCTGTTTTTT.

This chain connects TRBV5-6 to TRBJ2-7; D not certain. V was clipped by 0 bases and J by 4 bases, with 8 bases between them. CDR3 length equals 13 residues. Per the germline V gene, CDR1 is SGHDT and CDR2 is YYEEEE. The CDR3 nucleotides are TGTGCCAGCAGCTTGGCTAACGATTACGAGCAGTACTTC. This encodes CASSLANDYEQYF.

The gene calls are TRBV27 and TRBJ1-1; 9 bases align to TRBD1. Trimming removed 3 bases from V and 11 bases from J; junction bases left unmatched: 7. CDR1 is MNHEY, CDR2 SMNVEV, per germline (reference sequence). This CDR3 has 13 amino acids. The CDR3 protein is CASSFTGGPEAFF. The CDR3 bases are TGTGCCAGCAGTTTTACAGGGGGCCCAGAGGCTTTCTTT.

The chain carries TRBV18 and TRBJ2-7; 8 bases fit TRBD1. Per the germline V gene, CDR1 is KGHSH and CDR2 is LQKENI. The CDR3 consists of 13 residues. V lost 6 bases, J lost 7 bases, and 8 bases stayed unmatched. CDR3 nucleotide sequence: TGTGCCAGCTCCCCGGGACAGGAGCAAGAGCAGTACTTC. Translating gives CASSPGQEQEQYF.

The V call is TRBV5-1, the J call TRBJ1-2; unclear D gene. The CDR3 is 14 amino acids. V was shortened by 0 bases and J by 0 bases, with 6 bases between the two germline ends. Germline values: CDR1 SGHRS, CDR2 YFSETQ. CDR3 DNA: TGCGCCAGCAGCTTGGGGACTTCTAACTATGGCTACACCTTC. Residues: CASSLGTSNYGYTF.

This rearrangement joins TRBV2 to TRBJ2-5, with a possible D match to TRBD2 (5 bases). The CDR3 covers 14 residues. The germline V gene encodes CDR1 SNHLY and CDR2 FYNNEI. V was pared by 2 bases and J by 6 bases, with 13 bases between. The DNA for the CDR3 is TGTGCCAGCAGTGAAACCACGCTCGGGAAGACCCAGTACTTC. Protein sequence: CASSETTLGKTQYF.

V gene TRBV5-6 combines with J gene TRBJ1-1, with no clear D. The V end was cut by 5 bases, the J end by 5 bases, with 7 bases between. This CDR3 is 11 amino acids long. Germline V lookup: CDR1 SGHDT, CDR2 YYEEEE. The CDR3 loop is CASSRETEAFF. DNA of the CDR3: TGTGCCAGCAGTCGTGAGACTGAAGCTTTCTTT.

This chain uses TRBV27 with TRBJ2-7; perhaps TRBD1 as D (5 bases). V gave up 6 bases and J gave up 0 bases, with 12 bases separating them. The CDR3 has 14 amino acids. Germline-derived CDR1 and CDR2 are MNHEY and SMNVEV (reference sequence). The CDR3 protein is CASRGTGTSYEQYF. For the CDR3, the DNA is TGTGCCAGCAGGGGTACAGGTACCTCCTACGAGCAGTACTTC.

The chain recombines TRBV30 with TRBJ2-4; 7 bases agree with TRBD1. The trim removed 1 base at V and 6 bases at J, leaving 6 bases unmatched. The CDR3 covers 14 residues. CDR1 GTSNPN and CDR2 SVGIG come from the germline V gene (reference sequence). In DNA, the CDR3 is TGTGCCTGGAGTGGAAGGGGGCCCCCAAACATTCAGTACTTC. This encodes CAWSGRGPPNIQYF.

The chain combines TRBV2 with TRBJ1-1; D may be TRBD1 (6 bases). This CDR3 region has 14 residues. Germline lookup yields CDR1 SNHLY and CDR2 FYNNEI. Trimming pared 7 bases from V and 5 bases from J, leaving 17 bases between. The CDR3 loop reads CASTQQGAGTEAFF. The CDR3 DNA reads TGTGCCAGCACTCAACAGGGTGCTGGGACTGAAGCTTTCTTT.

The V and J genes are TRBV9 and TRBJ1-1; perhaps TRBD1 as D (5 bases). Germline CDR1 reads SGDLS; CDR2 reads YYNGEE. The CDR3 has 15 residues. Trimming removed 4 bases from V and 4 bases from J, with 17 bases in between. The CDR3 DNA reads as TGTGCCAGCAGCCCTATTCAGGGTTTTGGCACTGAAGCTTTCTTT. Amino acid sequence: CASSPIQGFGTEAFF. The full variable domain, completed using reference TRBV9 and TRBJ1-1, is DSGVTQTPKHLITATGQRVTLRCSPRSGDLSVYWYQQSLDQGLQFLIQYYNGEERAKGNILERFSAQQFPDLHSELNLSSLELGDSALYFCASSPIQGFGTEAFFGQGTRLTVV.

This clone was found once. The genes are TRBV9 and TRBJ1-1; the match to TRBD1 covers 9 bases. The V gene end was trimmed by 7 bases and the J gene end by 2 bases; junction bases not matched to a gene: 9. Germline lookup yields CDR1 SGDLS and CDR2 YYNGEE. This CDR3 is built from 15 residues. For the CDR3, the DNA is TGTGCCAGCGGGCGGGACAGGGAAACCAACACTGAAGCTTTCTTT. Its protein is CASGRDRETNTEAFF.

Here the CDR3 reads CASSARLAGTDTQYF. CDR3 sequence (DNA): TGTGCCAGCAGCGCGCGACTAGCGGGGACAGATACGCAGTATTTT. The chain links TRBV21-1 to TRBJ2-3; TRBD2 is the table's D call and was not checked against the DNA. TRBV21-1 is described as a pseudogene. CDR3 length equals 15 residues.

CDR3 in amino acids: CASSLVAGYNEQFF. Here the CDR3 DNA reads TGTGCCAGCAGCTTGGTAGCGGGGTACAATGAGCAGTTCTTC. The rearrangement links TRBV5-6 to TRBJ2-1, with 8 bases matching TRBD2. This CDR3 is built from 14 residues. Trimming cost V 0 bases and J 4 bases; bases outside gene matches: 0. Germline values: CDR1 SGHDT, CDR2 YYEEEE.

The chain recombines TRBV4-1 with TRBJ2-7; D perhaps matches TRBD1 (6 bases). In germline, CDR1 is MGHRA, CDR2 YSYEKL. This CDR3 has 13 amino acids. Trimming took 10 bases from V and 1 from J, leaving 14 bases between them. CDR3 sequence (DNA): TGCGCCAACTTCCCGACAGGTTCCTACGAGCAGTACTTC. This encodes CANFPTGSYEQYF.

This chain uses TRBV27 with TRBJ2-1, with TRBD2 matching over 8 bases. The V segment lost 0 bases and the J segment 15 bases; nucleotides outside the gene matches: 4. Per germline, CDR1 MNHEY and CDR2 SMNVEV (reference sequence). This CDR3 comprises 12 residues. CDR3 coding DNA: TGTGCCAGCAGTTTATCCGGGACTAGACGGTTCTTC. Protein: CASSLSGTRRFF.

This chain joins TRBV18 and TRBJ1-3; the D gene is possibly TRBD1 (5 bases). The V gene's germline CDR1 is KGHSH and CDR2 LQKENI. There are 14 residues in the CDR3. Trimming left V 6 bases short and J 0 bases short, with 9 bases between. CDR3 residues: CASSRQNSGNTIYF. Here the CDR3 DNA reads TGTGCCAGCTCCAGACAGAACTCTGGAAACACCATATATTTT.